This TCR beta chain is drawn from a study of CD8+ T cells in alopecia areata. The wider study: After 6 to 18 months of tofacitinib, follow-up continued 6 months off drug.

Whole-study results and caveats: In scalp, tofacitinib significantly decreased clonality and expanded CD8+ clones among the top 100.

Treatment here: oral pan-JAK inhibitor, 5-10 mg twice daily. Alopecia areata patients gave lesional scalp punch biopsies and peripheral blood samples. RNA extraction and reverse transcription yielded cDNA as sequencing template. Method: immunoSEQ multiplex PCR; TCRdb's copy keeps in-frame clones and lacks some. The profile covers some 200,000 clones, with around 60% appearing a single time and around 12% taken by the ten largest. With regard to this clone: Its antigen is not identified. Other DNA sequences within the sample encode an identical CDR3.

This CDR3 is 13 amino acids long. Between the trimmed V and J ends, which lost 3 bases and 1 base, there was a span of 6 bases. Germline V gives CDR1 MGHRA, CDR2 YSYEKL. The sample was CD8+ T cells sorted from blood, taken at week 24, from a patient treated with tofacitinib. The chain links TRBV4-1 to TRBJ1-1; D perhaps matches TRBD1 (6 bases). The sequence derives from a human donor with alopecia areata. The CDR3 loop reads CASSQTGNTEAFF. The CDR3 DNA reads TGCGCCAGCAGCCAGACAGGGAACACTGAAGCTTTCTTT.